This T cell receptor (beta chain) was identified during a study of blood T cell repertoires in COVID-19. Study in general: Material from acute and convalescent COVID-19 was sourced from the United States, Italy and Spain. Nucleic acid was either cDNA or gDNA, and it came from T cells, B-cell-depleted T cells, or PBMCs.

The V segment lost 5 bases and the J segment 2 bases; nucleotides outside the gene matches: 8. The CDR3 runs to 15 residues. Per germline, CDR1 MNHEY and CDR2 SMNVEV (reference sequence). Original processing methods: Counts of nucleated cells, estimated from reference gene primer amplification, were obtained. The protocol was immunoSEQ multiplex PCR, while the TCRdb copy is restricted to in-frame clones and leaves out a portion. That table gives V, J and clone size, and the DNA gave D and trimming. The table lists tens of thousands of clones, 88% of them singletons. The chain joins TRBV27 to TRBJ1-1, with 7 bases that match TRBD1. The TCR was taken from a woman older than 75 with active COVID-19. Sequenced material: peripheral blood. This CDR3 reads CASSPWGTDNTEAFF. DNA for the CDR3: TGTGCCAGCAGTCCGTGGGGGACAGATAACACTGAAGCTTTCTTT.